Each of the 7 T cell receptor beta chains below was sequenced from the same sample in a study of post-analysis software for immune sequencing data. No antigen has been assigned to these receptors. Sequencing libraries made from TCR beta cDNA carried unique molecular identifiers. Each CDR3 protein is one row after TCRdb ran MiXCR on the PCR reads. The sample lists about 540,000 distinct CDR3 sequences; around a third were seen once. General study results and limits: Five or six TRBV segments appeared more often in patients than in controls, and TRBV5-6, TRBV5-1 and TRBV20-1 were among these.

Input material: blood. The receptors stem from a girl aged 2 to 17 with multiple sclerosis.

V and J are TRBV7-2 and TRBJ2-5; D ambiguous. Germline V lookup: CDR1 SGHTA, CDR2 FQGNSA. There are 15 residues in the CDR3. Trimming stripped 3 bases from V and 5 bases from J, with 16 bases between. The CDR3 DNA reads TGTGCCAGCAGCTTTGACACCTCGGTGAGGGAGACCCAGTACTTC. Translation gives CASSFDTSVRETQYF.

The rearrangement links TRBV4-2 to TRBJ2-5, with TRBD2 matching 14 bases. The CDR3 runs to 16 residues. The V and J ends lost 4 bases and 5 bases, in that order; junction bases with no gene match: 6. Germline V gene lookup returns CDR1 LGHNA and CDR2 YNFKEQ. CDR3 nucleotide sequence: TGTGCCAGCAGCCCCCCACGGACTAGCGGGGGGGAGACCCAGTACTTC. Protein: CASSPPRTSGGETQYF.

This rearrangement joins TRBV28 to TRBJ2-7; D might be TRBD1 or TRBD2, each matching 5 bases. The end of the DNA fits TRBJ2-5 better, so the J call may be wrong. CDR3 size: 14 residues. Germline V CDR1 and CDR2: MDHEN, SYDVKM. This chain's CDR3 is CASSFGTLSETQYF. The CDR3 region has the DNA TGTGCCAGCAGTTTCGGGACCCTCTCGGAGACCCAGTACTTC.

As concerns this clonotype: The junction departs from the called germline gene at one end, perhaps through a read error. The chain uses TRBV6-5 and TRBJ2-5; D not certain. The CDR3 length is 12 residues. Germline V gene sequence: CDR1 MNHEY, CDR2 SVGAGI. The CDR3 sequence: CAGSPETRTQYF. The CDR3 DNA is TGTGCCGGCAGTCCCGAAACCAGGACCCAGTACTTC.

There are a few counts of this clonotype. The chain joins TRBV2 to TRBJ1-5; no reliable D call. V lost 5 bases and J 3 bases, leaving 11 bases between the germline ends. The CDR3 has 14 amino acids. Germline V lookup: CDR1 SNHLY, CDR2 FYNNEI. The CDR3 sequence: CASSLGRFNQPQHF. The CDR3, as DNA: TGTGCCAGCAGTCTAGGACGGTTCAATCAGCCCCAGCATTTT.

The chain uses TRBV27 and TRBJ1-1; D remains ambiguous. This CDR3 comprises 13 residues. V was trimmed by 6 bases and J by 6 bases, leaving 14 bases between them. The germline CDR1 and CDR2 sequences are MNHEY and SMNVEV (reference sequence). CDR3 DNA sequence: TGTGCCAGCAGACGTATCCTAGTCCCTGAAGCTTTCTTT. Protein: CASRRILVPEAFF.

The chain links TRBV20-1 to TRBJ2-5; the D is unclear. This CDR3 spans 14 amino acids. The V gene's germline CDR1 is DFQATT and CDR2 SNEGSKA (reference sequence). V was clipped by 3 bases and J by 2 bases, with 13 bases between them. Here the CDR3 reads CSASRLVKQETQYF. CDR3 in DNA: TGCAGTGCTAGCAGGCTAGTAAAACAAGAGACCCAGTACTTC.